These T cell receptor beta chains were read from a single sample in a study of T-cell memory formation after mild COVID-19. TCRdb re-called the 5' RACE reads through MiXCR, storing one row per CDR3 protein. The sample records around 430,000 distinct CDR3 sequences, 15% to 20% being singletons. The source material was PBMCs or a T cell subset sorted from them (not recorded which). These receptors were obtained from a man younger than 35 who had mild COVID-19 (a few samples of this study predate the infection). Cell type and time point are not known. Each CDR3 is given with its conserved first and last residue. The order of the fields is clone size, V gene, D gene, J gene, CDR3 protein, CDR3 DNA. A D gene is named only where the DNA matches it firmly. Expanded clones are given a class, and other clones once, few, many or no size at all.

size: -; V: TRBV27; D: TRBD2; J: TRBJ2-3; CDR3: CASSLWSSGGQGDTQYF; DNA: TGTGCCAGCAGTTTATGGAGTAGCGGGGGGCAGGGAGATACGCAGTATTTT
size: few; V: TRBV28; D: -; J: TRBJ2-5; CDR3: CASSETGRQTQYF; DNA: TGTGCCAGCAGTGAAACAGGGAGGCAGACCCAGTACTTC
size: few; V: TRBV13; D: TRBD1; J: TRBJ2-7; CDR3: CASSSTGGLHEQYF; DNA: TGTGCCAGCAGCTCGACAGGGGGGCTCCACGAGCAGTACTTC
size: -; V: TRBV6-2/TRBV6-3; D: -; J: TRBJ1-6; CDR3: CASNEEYSPLHF; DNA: TGTGCCAGCAATGAAGAGTATTCACCCCTCCACTTT
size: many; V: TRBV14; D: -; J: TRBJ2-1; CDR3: CASRLSGFSYNEQFF; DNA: TGTGCCAGCAGACTTAGCGGATTCTCCTACAATGAGCAGTTCTTC
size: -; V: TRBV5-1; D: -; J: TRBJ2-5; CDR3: CASCPGAVIWETQYF; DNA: TGCGCCAGCTGCCCGGGGGCGGTGATCTGGGAGACCCAGTACTTC
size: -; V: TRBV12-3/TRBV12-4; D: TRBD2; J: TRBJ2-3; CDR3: CASSLSGVFRDTQYF; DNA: TGTGCCAGCAGTCTTAGCGGGGTTTTTCGGGATACGCAGTATTTT
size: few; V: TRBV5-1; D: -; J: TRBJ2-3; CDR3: CASRDSGTRQYF; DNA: TGCGCCAGCAGAGATTCCGGGACCCGGCAGTATTTT
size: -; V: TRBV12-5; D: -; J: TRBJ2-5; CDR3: CASGSTLETQYF; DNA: TGTGCTAGTGGCTCAACCCTAGAGACCCAGTACTTC
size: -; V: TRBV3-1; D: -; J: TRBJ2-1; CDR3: CASSSGVGGFKFF; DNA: TGTGCCAGCAGCTCAGGGGTTGGGGGATTCAAGTTCTTC
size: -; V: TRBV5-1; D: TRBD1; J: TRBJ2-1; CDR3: CASSPPGQGGEQFF; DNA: TGCGCCAGCAGCCCCCCGGGACAGGGGGGTGAGCAGTTCTTC
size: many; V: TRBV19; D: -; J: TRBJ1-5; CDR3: CASSTGGQPQHF; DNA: TGTGCCAGTAGTACGGGAGGACAGCCCCAGCATTTT
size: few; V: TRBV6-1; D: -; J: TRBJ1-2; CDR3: CASSAHVQGYDGYTF; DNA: TGTGCCAGCAGTGCGCACGTTCAAGGGTACGATGGCTACACCTTC
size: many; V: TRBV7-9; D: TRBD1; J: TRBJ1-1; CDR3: CASSRQGSTEAFF; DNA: TGTGCCAGCAGCCGACAGGGTTCCACTGAAGCTTTCTTT
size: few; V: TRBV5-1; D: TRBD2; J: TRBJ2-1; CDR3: CASSPGLAGGNPGEQFF; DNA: TGCGCCAGCAGCCCGGGACTAGCGGGGGGGAACCCAGGTGAGCAGTTCTTC
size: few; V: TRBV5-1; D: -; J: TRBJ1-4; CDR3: CASSPWAGNEKLFF; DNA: TGCGCCAGCAGCCCTTGGGCGGGCAATGAAAAACTGTTTTTT
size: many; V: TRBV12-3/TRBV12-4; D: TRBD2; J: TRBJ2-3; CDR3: CASSLAGPRTDTQYF; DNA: TGTGCCAGCAGTCTAGCGGGGCCCCGCACAGATACGCAGTATTTT
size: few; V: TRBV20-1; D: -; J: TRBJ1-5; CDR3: CSARAAESNQPQHF; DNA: TGCAGTGCTAGAGCCGCGGAAAGCAATCAGCCCCAGCATTTT
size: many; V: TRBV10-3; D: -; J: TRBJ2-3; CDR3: CAIRDSSTDTQYF; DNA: TGTGCCATCAGGGACAGTAGCACAGATACGCAGTATTTT
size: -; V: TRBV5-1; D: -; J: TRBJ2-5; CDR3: CDSSESGQETQYF; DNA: TGCGACAGCAGCGAGAGCGGCCAAGAGACCCAGTACTTC
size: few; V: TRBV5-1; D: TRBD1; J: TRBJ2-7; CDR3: CASSLATGPPYEQYF; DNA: TGCGCCAGCAGCTTGGCGACAGGGCCCCCCTACGAGCAGTACTTC
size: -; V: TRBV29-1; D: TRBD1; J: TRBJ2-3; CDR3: CSIPQGDDTQYF; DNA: TGCAGCATCCCACAGGGGGATGATACGCAGTATTTT
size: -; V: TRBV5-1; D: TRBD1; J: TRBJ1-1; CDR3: CASSRGPPGQGNTEAFF; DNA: TGCGCCAGCAGCCGAGGACCCCCCGGACAGGGGAACACTGAAGCTTTCTTT
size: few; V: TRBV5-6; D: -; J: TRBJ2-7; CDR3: CASSQGRNSYEQYF; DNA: TGTGCCAGCAGCCAGGGACGGAACTCCTACGAGCAGTACTTC
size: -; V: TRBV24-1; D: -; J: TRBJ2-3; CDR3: CATSDGVLPRLYF; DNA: TGTGCCACCAGTGATGGCGTCCTCCCCAGACTGTATTTT
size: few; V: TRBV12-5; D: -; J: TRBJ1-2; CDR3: CASANGVDGYTF; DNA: TGTGCTAGTGCCAACGGGGTGGATGGCTACACCTTC
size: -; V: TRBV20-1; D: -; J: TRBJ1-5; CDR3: CSAPGQPDQPQHF; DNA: TGCAGTGCACCAGGACAGCCGGATCAGCCCCAGCATTTT
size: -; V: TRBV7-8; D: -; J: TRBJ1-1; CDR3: CASSPQWGGNTEAFF; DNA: TGTGCCAGCAGCCCGCAATGGGGGGGGAACACTGAAGCTTTCTTT
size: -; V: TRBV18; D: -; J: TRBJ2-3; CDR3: CASSPMTFADTQYF; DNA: TGTGCCAGCTCACCTATGACGTTCGCAGATACGCAGTATTTT
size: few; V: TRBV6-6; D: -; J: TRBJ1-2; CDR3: CASRQGSYGYTF; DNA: TGTGCCAGCAGACAGGGATCCTATGGCTACACCTTC
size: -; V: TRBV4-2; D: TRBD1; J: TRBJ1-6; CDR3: CASSQDGGGGISPLHF; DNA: TGTGCCAGCAGCCAAGATGGAGGGGGCGGGATTTCACCCCTCCACTTT
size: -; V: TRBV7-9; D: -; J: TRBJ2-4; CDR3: CASSLEGGAKNIQYF; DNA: TGTGCCAGCAGCTTAGAGGGAGGAGCCAAAAACATTCAGTACTTC
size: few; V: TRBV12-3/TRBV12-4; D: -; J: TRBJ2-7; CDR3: CASSFTSGGYEQYF; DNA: TGTGCCAGCAGTTTTACTTCAGGGGGGTACGAGCAGTACTTC
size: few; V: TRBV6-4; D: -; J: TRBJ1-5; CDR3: CASSEEGGDQPQHF; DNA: TGTGCCAGCAGTGAGGAGGGGGGGGATCAGCCCCAGCATTTT
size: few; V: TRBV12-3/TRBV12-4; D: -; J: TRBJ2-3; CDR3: CASRLGGVAQYF; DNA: TGTGCCAGCAGACTTGGGGGAGTCGCGCAGTATTTT
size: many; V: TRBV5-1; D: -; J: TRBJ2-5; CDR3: CASSSPGEETQYF; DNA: TGCGCCAGCAGCTCTCCAGGGGAGGAGACCCAGTACTTC
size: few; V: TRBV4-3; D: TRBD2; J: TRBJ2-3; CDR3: CASSQDGDSGGGDTQYF; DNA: TGCGCCAGCAGCCAAGATGGGGATAGCGGGGGAGGAGATACGCAGTATTTT
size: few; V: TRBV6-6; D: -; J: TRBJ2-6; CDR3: CASRTSTGIGANVLTF; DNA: TGTGCCAGCAGAACCAGCACAGGGATTGGGGCCAACGTCCTGACTTTC
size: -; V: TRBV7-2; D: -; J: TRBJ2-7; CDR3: CASSLGISFYEQYF; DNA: TGTGCCAGCAGCTTAGGGATTTCCTTCTACGAGCAGTACTTC
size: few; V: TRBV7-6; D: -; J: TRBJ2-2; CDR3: CASSSVRGAPGELFF; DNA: TGTGCCAGCAGCTCTGTCCGGGGGGCCCCCGGGGAGCTGTTTTTT
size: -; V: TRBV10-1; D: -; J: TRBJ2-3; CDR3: CASSDAGASTDTQYF; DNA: TGCGCCAGCAGTGACGCGGGGGCTAGCACAGATACGCAGTATTTT
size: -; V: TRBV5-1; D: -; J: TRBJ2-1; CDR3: CASSLQGSASYNEQFF; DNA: TGCGCCAGCAGCTTGCAGGGGTCAGCCTCCTACAATGAGCAGTTCTTC
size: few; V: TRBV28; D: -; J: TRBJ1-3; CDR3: CASHAGDLSGNTIYF; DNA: TGTGCCTCACATGCCGGGGACCTCTCTGGAAACACCATATATTTT
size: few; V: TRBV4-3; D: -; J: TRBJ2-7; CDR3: CASSQDGGQTYEQYF; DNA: TGCGCCAGCAGCCAAGATGGGGGGCAGACCTACGAGCAGTACTTC
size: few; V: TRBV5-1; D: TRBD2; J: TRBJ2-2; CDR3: CASSTLAGDLTGELFF; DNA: TGCGCCAGCAGCACTCTAGCGGGGGACCTCACCGGGGAGCTGTTTTTT
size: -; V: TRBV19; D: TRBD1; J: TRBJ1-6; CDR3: CASSPNLRGRNSPLHF; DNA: TGTGCCAGTAGTCCCAATCTCAGGGGGCGAAATTCACCCCTCCACTTT
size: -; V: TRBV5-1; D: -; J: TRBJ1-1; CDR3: CASSTQTSNTEAFF; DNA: TGCGCCAGCAGCACCCAGACGTCGAACACTGAAGCTTTCTTT
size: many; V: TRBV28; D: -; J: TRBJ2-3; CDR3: CASRLTGIDTQYF; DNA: TGTGCCAGCAGGCTCACAGGGATAGATACGCAGTATTTT
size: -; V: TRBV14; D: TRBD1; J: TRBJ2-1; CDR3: CASSRRQGRDNEQFF; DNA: TGTGCCAGCAGCCGACGACAGGGCCGGGACAATGAGCAGTTCTTC
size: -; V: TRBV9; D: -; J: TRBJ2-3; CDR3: CASSVGSFVGDTQYF; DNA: TGTGCCAGCAGCGTAGGGTCCTTCGTCGGAGATACGCAGTATTTT
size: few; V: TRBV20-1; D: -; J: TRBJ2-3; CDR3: CSAALMADTQYF; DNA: TGCAGTGCGGCCCTTATGGCAGATACGCAGTATTTT